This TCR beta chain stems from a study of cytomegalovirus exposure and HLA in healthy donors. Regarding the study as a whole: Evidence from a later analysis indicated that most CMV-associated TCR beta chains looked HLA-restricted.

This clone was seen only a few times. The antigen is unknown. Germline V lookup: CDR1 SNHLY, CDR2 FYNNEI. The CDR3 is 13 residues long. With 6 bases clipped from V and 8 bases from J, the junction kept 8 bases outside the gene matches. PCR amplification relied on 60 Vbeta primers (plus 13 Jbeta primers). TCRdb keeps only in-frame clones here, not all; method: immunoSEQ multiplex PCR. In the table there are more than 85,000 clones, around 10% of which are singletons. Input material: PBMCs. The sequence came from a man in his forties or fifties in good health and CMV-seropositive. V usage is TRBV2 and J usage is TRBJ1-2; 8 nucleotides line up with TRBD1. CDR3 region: CASSRDRPTGYTF. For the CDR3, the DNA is TGTGCCAGCAGCCGGGACAGGCCGACGGGCTACACCTTC.